This is a list of T cell receptor beta chains from one sample in a study of T-cell memory formation after mild COVID-19. A single record per CDR3 protein comes from TCRdb applying MiXCR to the 5' RACE reads. The table has under 450,000 distinct CDR3 sequences, 14% seen once; the top ten hold 20% to 25%. Specimen: PBMCs or a T cell subset sorted from them (not recorded which). The receptor source for this set is a man aged 18 to 35 who had mild COVID-19 (a few samples of this study predate the infection). Cell type and time point are not known. The CDR3 runs from the conserved cysteine through the conserved F or W. Each record gives: J gene, V gene, CDR3 protein.

J: TRBJ2-5; V: TRBV2; CDR3: CASSGSGGAETQYF
J: TRBJ1-6; V: TRBV4-1; CDR3: CASSQKAFGPNSPLHF
J: TRBJ2-6; V: TRBV7-2; CDR3: CASSNRDSGANVLTF
J: TRBJ2-1; V: TRBV4-1; CDR3: CASSQDGGISYNEQFF
J: TRBJ2-1; V: TRBV19; CDR3: CASTPGTGFSEQFF
J: TRBJ2-3; V: TRBV6-4; CDR3: CASSARGGSTDTQYF
J: TRBJ1-2; V: TRBV15; CDR3: CATSKSAAPGYGYTF
J: TRBJ1-2; V: TRBV3-1; CDR3: CASSQDRMQGYTF
J: TRBJ1-2; V: TRBV5-8; CDR3: CASSWGDRPNYGYTF
J: TRBJ2-1; V: TRBV4-1; CDR3: CASTPTSYGNEQFF
J: TRBJ1-5; V: TRBV3-1; CDR3: CASSQDEGLQQPQHF
J: TRBJ2-1; V: TRBV29-1; CDR3: CSVLDRVVFNEQFF
J: TRBJ2-2; V: TRBV4-1; CDR3: CASSRGQENTGELFF
J: TRBJ2-3; V: TRBV4-3; CDR3: CASSHGGASDTQYF
J: TRBJ1-5; V: TRBV10-2; CDR3: CASRGTGGSNQPQHF
J: TRBJ2-7; V: TRBV7-2; CDR3: CASSLSGGFEQYF
J: TRBJ2-2; V: TRBV6-5; CDR3: CASSLGPQNTGELFF
J: TRBJ2-7; V: TRBV7-2; CDR3: CASSRLGGYEQYF
J: TRBJ2-3; V: TRBV4-1; CDR3: CASSQAGESDTQYF
J: TRBJ2-2; V: TRBV5-1; CDR3: CASSLEGVGRVLTGELFF
J: TRBJ1-5; V: TRBV4-1; CDR3: CASNRAFGNQPQHF
J: TRBJ2-5; V: TRBV3-1; CDR3: CASSANTIDREYF
J: TRBJ2-3; V: TRBV6-1; CDR3: CASRLWSSGTDTQYF
J: TRBJ1-6; V: TRBV7-9; CDR3: CASSANRDRGSPLHF
J: TRBJ2-5; V: TRBV27; CDR3: CASSFSGTGETQYF
J: TRBJ2-1; V: TRBV2; CDR3: CASSDPWGNEQFF
J: TRBJ2-3; V: TRBV5-1; CDR3: CASSSHGGSSTDTQYF
J: TRBJ2-3; V: TRBV21-1; CDR3: CASSRSSTDTQYF
J: TRBJ2-7; V: TRBV5-1; CDR3: CASSLDAGQGAIEQYF
J: TRBJ2-2; V: TRBV29-1; CDR3: CSVCTAANTGELFF
J: TRBJ1-3; V: TRBV10-3; CDR3: CAISGQQGSSGNTIYF
J: TRBJ2-4; V: TRBV6-5; CDR3: CASSPVGGRWGNIQYF
J: TRBJ2-3; V: TRBV7-7; CDR3: CASSLGSRRGAEDTQYF
J: TRBJ2-6; V: TRBV7-2; CDR3: CASSTSGSGANVLTF
J: TRBJ1-3; V: TRBV5-1; CDR3: CASSVTGKSGNTIYF
J: TRBJ2-7; V: TRBV2; CDR3: CASRDRLYEQYF
J: TRBJ2-7; V: TRBV7-2; CDR3: CASSSRLAGGPTYEQYF
J: TRBJ2-1; V: TRBV6-2/TRBV6-3; CDR3: CASSSHMGFGEQFF
J: TRBJ2-3; V: TRBV11-2; CDR3: CASSLDPGLASWGDTQYF
J: TRBJ1-3; V: TRBV7-9; CDR3: CASSLTQLGGNTIYF
J: TRBJ2-6; V: TRBV7-9; CDR3: CASSFDGVRANVLTF
J: TRBJ2-5; V: TRBV5-1; CDR3: CASSFAGGFQETQYF
J: TRBJ2-5; V: TRBV9; CDR3: CASSVGGSPAQETQYF
J: TRBJ2-5; V: TRBV12-3/TRBV12-4; CDR3: CASSGQGEGETQYF
J: TRBJ2-5; V: TRBV12-3/TRBV12-4; CDR3: CASSLRRRQETQYF
J: TRBJ2-5; V: TRBV19; CDR3: CASSITGRETQYF
J: TRBJ2-1; V: TRBV10-1; CDR3: CASSPPGLGAYNEQFF
J: TRBJ1-1; V: TRBV3-1; CDR3: CASSQDGAAEAFF
J: TRBJ2-7; V: TRBV5-1; CDR3: CASSRQGAVDEQYF